This paragraph reports one T cell receptor beta chain. This clonotype was seen a handful of times. Its cognate antigen has yet to be identified. No much larger clone exists at a distance of one base, and base qualities are not known. The sample's time point label is to be understood as: pre-sensitization, week 0. Reading the label with the study, this specimen's treatment or condition is: therapeutic diphenylcyclopropenone sensitization with weekly scalp DPC. At each patch-test visit, blood was drawn before the patch test was applied. To be eligible, patients had to be aged 18 to 70, diagnosed with alopecia and judged suitable for DPC therapy, while pregnant patients were excluded. Unfractionated whole blood was collected in Tempus Blood RNA tubes, and total RNA was extracted from that blood. Receptor amplification or capture employed RACE. Sequenced using a NextSeq 500. During library preparation, unique molecular identifiers were attached to individual cDNA molecules so that TCRs could be counted quantitatively and reproducibly. For every blood RNA sample, sequencing covered both the TCR alpha and TCR beta chains. Regarding the original processing steps: The median number of TCRs per sample was approximately 98,000, ranging from about 23,224 to 690,600. The Decombinator software suite was used to annotate V, J and CDR3 in the TCR reads. Every sample was subsampled to the same number of TCRs (28,000) for the PS versus PT1 abundance plots. Expanded TCRs were defined as absent before sensitization and observed at least eight times at the 2-week time point. TCRdb reran the public reads through fastp at Q25 and MiXCR, keeping productive beta chains. Identical CDR3 proteins give one entry, which carries the most common genes and DNA. It is TCRdb's table, rather than the study itself, that gives the V and J calls and clone size. Within this sample are about 80,000 distinct CDR3 sequences, with 11% to 15% of them counted one time only. The top ten clones comprise about 4.6% of the sample.

This sample was taken from a study of human T cells and chemical hapten exposure (dated by TCRdb to the early 2020s). General notes on the study: For sensitization, 2% DPC in acetone was applied to a 2 cm by 2 cm area of upper inner arm skin. Throughout the study period of about 25 weeks, patients also received therapeutic DPC doses to the scalp every week. Patch tests used Finn chambers with 0.01% DPC on the upper back, scored after 6 days by International Contact Dermatitis Research Group standards. The patient cohort, mostly female, included alopecia areata with under or over 50% scalp involvement, alopecia totalis and alopecia universalis. The libraries were sequenced as a pool, and the TCR yield per sample differed mostly because of small variations in library volumes within the pool. Peripheral blood TCR repertoire changes were tracked in vivo in alopecia patients during primary and secondary sensitization to the hapten diphenylcyclopropenone (DPC). Patient blood was sampled pre-sensitization (week 0) and at 2, 6 and about 24 weeks after DPC sensitization. Blood for TCR sequencing was provided by twenty-nine alopecia patients at one to four time points (pre-sensitization, 2, 6 and 24 weeks). On the study overall, not on this receptor specifically: Repeated subsampling changed both the strength of the expansion versus patch-test correlation and the threshold at which that correlation became significant. The number of TCRs above 1 in 1000 frequency did not change with DPC sensitization; there was no evidence of global repertoire structure alterations. Expanded TCRs formed significantly more large CDR3 similarity clusters than pre-sensitization or healthy control sets, consistent with antigen-driven responses. Patch test score correlated positively with the number of PT1 expanded TCRs, reaching significance at thresholds 8, 16 and 32 but not at 4. All patients had alopecia, a presumed autoimmune disease, so their immune response might differ from that of healthy individuals.

The CDR3 covers 15 residues, taking in both the cysteine and the phenylalanine. Only the CDR3 region is kept as DNA, spanning 45 bases read in frame from base 1. V is cut back by 5 bases and J by 5 bases, with 12 bases in the junction unmatched. CDR1 and CDR2, per the germline V gene, are SGHAT and FQNNGV. Sample: whole blood, taken in connection with sensitization to the hapten diphenylcyclopropenone (DPC). The chain links TRBV11-2 with TRBJ2-7; TRBD2 fits 7 bases in the junction. The sequence derives from a woman aged 45-59 years with alopecia areata. Some clones in this sample may be carry-over from other donors' samples. Here the CDR3 is given as CASSRGGAFDNEQYF. The sequence in DNA is TGTGCCAGCAGCAGGGGAGGGGCTTTTGACAACGAGCAGTACTTC. The variable domain in full, with residues beyond the CDR3 obtained from the reference TRBV11-2 and TRBJ2-7 genes, is EAGVAQSPRYKIIEKRQSVAFWCNPISGHATLYWYQQILGQGPKLLIQFQNNGVVDDSQLPKDRFSAERLKGVDSTLKIQPAKLEDSAVYLCASSRGGAFDNEQYFGPGTRLTVT.